The 31 T cell receptor beta chains below all came from one sample that was sequenced in a study of identical twins. Using its own MiXCR run on the 5' RACE reads, TCRdb lists one record per CDR3 protein. The table records approximately 210,000 distinct CDR3 sequences, 5.5% to 7.5% of them present only once. These same records also appear under a second study, on T cells expressing NK-cell markers.

Sequencing was carried out using CD8+ T cells sorted from blood. The receptors stem from a young woman in good health.

This clonotype has at least ten counts. The chain links TRBV7-6 to TRBJ2-2, with a tentative D call TRBD1 (6 bases). Trimming took 1 base from V and 1 from J, leaving 10 bases between them. Looked up from germline, CDR1 is SGHVS and CDR2 is FNYEAQ. The CDR3 spans 16 residues. In nucleotides, the CDR3 is TGTGCCAGCAGCTTAGTGCCAGGGGAGAACACCGGGGAGCTGTTTTTT. It encodes CASSLVPGENTGELFF.

The genes are TRBV5-1 and TRBJ2-3; no definite D call. The CDR3 contains 12 residues. From germline, CDR1 is SGHRS and CDR2 YFSETQ. The V gene lost 3 bases and the J gene lost 6 bases, with 8 bases spanning the gap. CDR3 residues: CASSSEPDTQYF. The CDR3 nucleotides read TGCGCCAGCAGCTCTGAGCCGGATACGCAGTATTTT.

The V and J genes are TRBV20-1 and TRBJ1-4; 7 bases are shared with TRBD1. V shed 4 bases and J 6 bases; nucleotides not matched to a gene: 8. This CDR3 is 14 amino acids long. Germline values: CDR1 DFQATT, CDR2 SNEGSKA (reference sequence). CDR3 in DNA: TGCAGTGCTAAAATGGACAGGAGGCATGAAAAACTGTTTTTT. Amino acids: CSAKMDRRHEKLFF.

This clonotype was detected only a few times. The genes are TRBV27 and TRBJ2-7; TRBD2 agrees at 8 bases. Trimming took 3 bases from V and 4 from J; bases not matched to a gene: 8. Germline V gives CDR1 MNHEY, CDR2 SMNVEV (reference sequence). This CDR3 spans 15 amino acids. The CDR3 sequence: CASSLVRGVPYEQYF. CDR3 DNA sequence: TGTGCCAGCAGTTTGGTGCGGGGGGTGCCGTACGAGCAGTACTTC.

Points on this clonotype: This may arise from a read error, as a much more abundant clone is one base away. The chain has TRBV15 and TRBJ2-7; no firm D call. Trimming shortened V by 4 bases and J by 3 bases, and 4 bases separated the two germline ends. The length of the CDR3 is 11 residues. CDR1 is LNHNV and CDR2 is YYDKDF in the germline V gene (reference sequence). CDR3 DNA: TGTGCCACCAGCAACAGCTACGAGCAGTACTTC. Translating it yields CATSNSYEQYF.

The chain couples TRBV27 to TRBJ2-1; weak D call: TRBD1 (6 bases). Trimming shortened V by 8 bases and J by 6 bases, and 17 bases separated the two germline ends. This CDR3 has 14 residues. Per the germline V gene, CDR1 is MNHEY and CDR2 is SMNVEV (reference sequence). The CDR3 region has the DNA TGTGCCAGCCGGGGCGACTCAGGGGTCAATGAGCAGTTCTTC. As protein: CASRGDSGVNEQFF.

This clonotype was counted ten times or more. V gene TRBV7-9 combines with J gene TRBJ2-3; 10 nucleotides align to TRBD2. The CDR3 length is 15 residues. Trimming took 5 bases from V and 3 from J; bases not matched to a gene: 5. CDR1 and CDR2 (germline): SEHNR, FQNEAQ (reference sequence). This CDR3 is CASSPSGSGTDTQYF. DNA for the CDR3: TGTGCCAGCAGCCCTAGCGGGAGTGGAACAGATACGCAGTATTTT.

This clonotype qualifies as medium-sized. The chain uses TRBV30 and TRBJ2-3; tentative D call: TRBD2 (5 bases). The V and J ends lost 5 bases and 2 bases respectively, with 14 bases between them. The germline V gene encodes CDR1 GTSNPN and CDR2 SVGIG (reference sequence). The CDR3 extends over 14 amino acids. DNA for the CDR3: TGTGCCTGGGGGGAACTCGGGAACACAGATACGCAGTATTTT. The encoded protein is CAWGELGNTDTQYF.

This clonotype was counted a few times. V is TRBV7-9 and J is TRBJ2-1; 7 positions agree with TRBD2. V was clipped by 4 bases and J by 9 bases; unmatched bases: 6. Germline assignment: CDR1 SEHNR and CDR2 FQNEAQ (reference sequence). The CDR3 has 13 amino acids. The CDR3 region has the DNA TGTGCCAGCAGCTCTGTGCGGGAGCCTGAGCAGTTCTTC. Its translation is CASSSVREPEQFF.

CDR3 residues: CASSPPGERTYEQYF. The CDR3 bases are TGTGCCAGCTCACCTCCGGGGGAGAGAACCTACGAGCAGTACTTC. This chain joins TRBV18 and TRBJ2-7; tentatively, D is TRBD2 (6 bases). This CDR3 has 15 residues. Germline V gene data show CDR1 as KGHSH and CDR2 as LQKENI. Trimming stripped 3 bases from V and 2 bases from J, with 14 bases between.

This clonotype was picked up a small number of times. The chain is built from TRBV6-1 and TRBJ2-7, with TRBD1 matching 9 bases. V lost 2 bases and J lost 5; bases outside the gene matches: 7. Germline CDR1 reads MNHNS; CDR2 reads SASEGT. CDR3 length: 15 residues. The CDR3: CASSELIQGADEQYF. Here the CDR3 DNA reads TGTGCCAGCAGTGAATTGATACAGGGGGCCGACGAGCAGTACTTC.

The gene calls are TRBV11-2 and TRBJ2-1, with D unresolved. This CDR3 region has 16 residues. Germline CDR1 reads SGHAT; CDR2 reads FQNNGV. V was cut by 0 bases and J by 8 bases, with 17 bases left in between. The CDR3 protein is CASSLDKVFLPDEQFF. Written as DNA, the CDR3 is TGTGCCAGCAGCTTAGATAAGGTCTTCTTGCCGGATGAGCAGTTCTTC.

The chain couples TRBV2 to TRBJ2-1; the D gene could be TRBD1 or TRBD2 (6 bases each). Germline CDR1 is SNHLY and CDR2 is FYNNEI. V lost 7 bases and J 8 bases, leaving 15 bases between the germline ends. CDR3 size: 13 residues. The CDR3 region is CASILYGGDEQFF. In DNA, the CDR3 is TGTGCCAGCATCCTTTACGGGGGCGATGAGCAGTTCTTC.

V is TRBV24-1 and J is TRBJ1-2; D unclear. This CDR3 contains 15 residues. Germline CDR1 is KGHDR and CDR2 is SFDVKD. V was pared by 4 bases and J by 4 bases, with 15 bases between. CDR3 coding DNA: TGTGCCACCAGTGACTTGTCCGTCGGGGTCTATGGCTACACCTTC. It is translated as CATSDLSVGVYGYTF.

This clonotype occurred a few times. V and J are TRBV2 and TRBJ1-1; D gene unclear. V lost 7 bases and J 4 bases, leaving 10 bases between the germline ends. The CDR3 extends over 12 amino acids. Germline assignment: CDR1 SNHLY and CDR2 FYNNEI. CDR3 nucleotide sequence: TGTGCCAGCAACGGACGGATCACTGAAGCTTTCTTT. It codes for CASNGRITEAFF.

This clonotype was found a few times. The gene calls are TRBV6-6 and TRBJ2-1; perhaps TRBD2 as D (6 bases). CDR1 and CDR2 from the germline V gene are MNHNY and SVGAGI (reference sequence). This CDR3 comprises 11 residues. V lost 5 bases and J 12 bases, leaving 11 bases between the germline ends. CDR3 protein: CASSPGLMQFF. CDR3 DNA sequence: TGTGCCAGCAGTCCGGGACTGATGCAGTTCTTC.

The J gene is TRBJ2-7, the V gene TRBV3-1; 8 nucleotides line up with TRBD2. Germline CDR1 is LGHDT and CDR2 is YNNKEL (reference sequence). V gave up 0 bases and J gave up 5 bases; unmatched junction bases: 6. This CDR3 spans 15 amino acids. The CDR3 loop reads CASSQEIGRADEQYF. The CDR3 nucleotides are TGTGCCAGCAGCCAAGAAATCGGGAGGGCAGACGAGCAGTACTTC.

This clonotype was seen only a few times. This chain uses TRBV11-2 with TRBJ2-1; D is perhaps TRBD1 (7 bases). Germline CDR1 and CDR2: SGHAT and FQNNGV. The CDR3 has 12 residues. Trimming left V 5 bases short and J 10 bases short, with 12 bases between. CDR3 sequence: CASSGGGGEQFF. The DNA for the CDR3 is TGTGCCAGCAGCGGAGGAGGGGGCGAGCAGTTCTTC.

The sample holds a few counts of this clonotype. V usage is TRBV27 and J usage is TRBJ1-2, with a possible D match to TRBD1 (5 bases). The ends were cut back, 2 bases at V and 8 bases at J, with 18 bases in the middle. The CDR3 loop spans 15 amino acids. CDR1 MNHEY and CDR2 SMNVEV come from the germline V gene (reference sequence). The CDR3 DNA follows: TGTGCCAGCAGTTTACGGGGCGGGGAACAATGGGGCTACACCTTC. Translation: CASSLRGGEQWGYTF.

This clonotype came up a few times. The rearrangement uses TRBV7-9 and TRBJ1-1; D is unclear. CDR1 and CDR2 (germline): SEHNR, FQNEAQ (reference sequence). The CDR3 runs to 12 residues. Trimming removed 8 bases at V and 0 bases at J, with 7 bases between. CDR3: CASGSVNTEAFF. The CDR3 DNA sequence: TGTGCCAGCGGTTCCGTGAACACTGAAGCTTTCTTT.

Worth noting for this clonotype: Mismatch with germline at one junction end may stem from a read error. The chain couples TRBV7-9 to TRBJ1-1, with a weak D call TRBD1 (5 bases). From germline, CDR1 is SEHNR and CDR2 FQNEAQ (reference sequence). CDR3 length: 14 amino acids. DNA for the CDR3: TGTGCTAGCAGCTTAGGGGCCGGGGGGACTGAAGCTTTCTTT. It is translated as CASSLGAGGTEAFF.

This clonotype was seen a handful of times. CDR3 protein: CSVEGSGVETQYF. CDR3 nucleotide sequence: TGCAGCGTTGAGGGTAGCGGGGTAGAGACCCAGTACTTC. V usage is TRBV29-1 and J usage is TRBJ2-5, with 8 bases aligning to TRBD2. Trimming took 3 bases from V and 4 from J; bases not matched to a gene: 4. Germline CDR1 is SQVTM and CDR2 is ANQGSEA. This CDR3 region has 13 residues.

The V call is TRBV15, the J call TRBJ2-7; no reliable D call. The V end was cut by 1 base, the J end by 2 bases, with 9 bases between. The germline V gene has CDR1 LNHNV and CDR2 YYDKDF (reference sequence). This CDR3 region has 14 residues. The CDR3 DNA reads TGTGCCACCAGCAGAGTAGGGATGACCTACGAGCAGTACTTC. Translated, it gives CATSRVGMTYEQYF.

Only a few counts were recorded for this clonotype. V usage is TRBV6-1 and J usage is TRBJ1-3; unclear D gene. V was cut by 6 bases and J by 0 bases, with 15 bases left in between. The CDR3 is 16 amino acids. Germline loops: CDR1 MNHNS, CDR2 SASEGT. CDR3 sequence: CASSSLKGLSGNTIYF. The CDR3 nucleotides read TGTGCCAGCAGCAGCCTGAAAGGCCTCTCTGGAAACACCATATATTTT.

This clonotype was seen repeatedly, ten times or more. The rearrangement joins TRBV4-2 to TRBJ2-1; D not certain. The germline V gene encodes CDR1 LGHNA and CDR2 YNFKEQ. The CDR3 runs 13 residues. The germline V and J ends were trimmed by 4 bases and 6 bases, with 10 bases remaining between them. The chain's CDR3 is CASSPNAFNEQFF. CDR3 sequence (DNA): TGTGCCAGCAGCCCTAATGCCTTCAATGAGCAGTTCTTC.

The chain is built from TRBV7-9 and TRBJ2-6; tentatively, D is TRBD1 (5 bases). V shed 3 bases and J shed 0 bases, with 12 bases lying between them. The CDR3 has 17 residues. Germline-derived CDR1 and CDR2 are SEHNR and FQNEAQ (reference sequence). The CDR3 loop is CASSFRTRSSGANVLTF. The DNA of the CDR3 is TGTGCCAGCAGCTTCCGGACACGATCCTCTGGGGCCAACGTCCTGACTTTC. The whole variable domain, filled in from reference TRBV7-9 and TRBJ2-6, reads DTGVSQNPRHKITKRGQNVTFRCDPISEHNRLYWYRQTLGQGPEFLTYFQNEAQLEKSRLLSDRFSAERPKGSFSTLEIQRTEQGDSAMYLCASSFRTRSSGANVLTFGAGSRLTVL.

The table lists this clonotype with a few counts. This chain uses TRBV9 with TRBJ2-3, with 7 bases matching TRBD2. The CDR3 is made up of 14 amino acids. Germline V gene sequence: CDR1 SGDLS, CDR2 YYNGEE. Germline trimming cut 0 bases from V and 3 bases from J; bases unmatched to any gene: 1. This CDR3 is CASSVGAGTDTQYF. CDR3 DNA sequence: TGTGCCAGCAGCGTAGGAGCGGGGACAGATACGCAGTATTTT.

This clonotype was observed a few times. This sequence joins TRBV12-3 or TRBV12-4 and TRBJ2-1; D call uncertain. With 7 bases removed from V and 9 bases from J, the gap between germline ends came to 10 bases. The CDR3 runs to 11 residues. The CDR3 nucleotides are TGTGCCAGCACGCTAGGTTTTGAGCAGTTCTTC. Translating gives CASTLGFEQFF.

This clonotype was observed many times. The chain uses TRBV11-2 and TRBJ2-7; D is unclear. This CDR3 is built from 11 residues. Trimming pared 8 bases from V and 4 bases from J, leaving 9 bases between. Per germline, CDR1 SGHAT and CDR2 FQNNGV. The CDR3 loop reads CASSAPYEQYF. DNA of the CDR3: TGTGCCAGCTCGGCCCCATACGAGCAGTACTTC.

The chain uses TRBV5-5 and TRBJ2-3; 11 bases agree with TRBD2. V lost 4 bases to trimming and J lost 7 bases; unmatched junction nucleotides: 8. From germline, CDR1 is SGHKS and CDR2 YYEKEE (reference sequence). This CDR3 is 15 amino acids long. The CDR3 here is CASSELAGVRNTQYF. CDR3 DNA sequence: TGTGCCAGCAGCGAACTAGCGGGAGTAAGGAATACGCAGTATTTT.

Many counts were recorded for this clonotype. The J gene is TRBJ2-1, the V gene TRBV11-2, with D unresolved. CDR3 length: 13 amino acids. The germline gives CDR1 SGHAT, CDR2 FQNNGV. The V end lost 3 bases, the J end lost 5 bases, and 8 bases lay between the germline ends. The CDR3 nucleotides are TGTGCCAGCAGCTTTGTACTCCACAATGAGCAGTTCTTC. It codes for CASSFVLHNEQFF. Combining the CDR3 with reference TRBV11-2 and TRBJ2-1 gives the whole variable domain EAGVAQSPRYKIIEKRQSVAFWCNPISGHATLYWYQQILGQGPKLLIQFQNNGVVDDSQLPKDRFSAERLKGVDSTLKIQPAKLEDSAVYLCASSFVLHNEQFFGPGTRLTVL.